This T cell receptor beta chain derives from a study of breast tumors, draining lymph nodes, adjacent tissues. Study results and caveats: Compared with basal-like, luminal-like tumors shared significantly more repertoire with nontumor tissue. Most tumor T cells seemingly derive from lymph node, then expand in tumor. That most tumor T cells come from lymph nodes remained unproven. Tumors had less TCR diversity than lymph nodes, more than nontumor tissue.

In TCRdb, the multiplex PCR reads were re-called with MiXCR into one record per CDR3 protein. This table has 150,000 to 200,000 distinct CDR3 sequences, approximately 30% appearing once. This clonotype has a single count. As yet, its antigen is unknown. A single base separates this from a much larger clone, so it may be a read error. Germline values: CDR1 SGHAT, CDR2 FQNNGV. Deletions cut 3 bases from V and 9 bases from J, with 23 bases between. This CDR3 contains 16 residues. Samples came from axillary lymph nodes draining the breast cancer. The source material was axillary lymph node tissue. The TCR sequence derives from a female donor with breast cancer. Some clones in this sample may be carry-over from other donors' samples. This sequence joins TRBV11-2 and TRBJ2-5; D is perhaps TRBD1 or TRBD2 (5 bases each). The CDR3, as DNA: TGTGCCAGCAGCTTGGACCTGGGGCCACCCGGGGTTGCCCAGTACTTC. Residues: CASSLDLGPPGVAQYF.